Included here is one T cell receptor beta chain sequence, with context. Its antigen is not yet known. Within one base of it there is no much larger clone, and no base qualities were kept. The data stem from a study of blood T cell repertoires in COVID-19 (dated by TCRdb to 2018 to 2020). About the full investigation: Collaborator samples came from the United States, Italy and Spain and covered acute and convalescent phases of COVID-19. The prospective study material was composed of cDNA or gDNA derived from T cells, B-cell-depleted T cells, or PBMCs. Subjects who had been exposed to COVID-19, were actively infected with it, or had recovered from it provided the deeply sampled blood TCRbeta repertoires that made up the dataset. The repertoires were made available in a free public database intended to serve as a resource for research on the immune response to SARS-CoV-2. The samples were drawn from two sources: the first 160 participants of the ongoing ImmuneRACE study, and over 950 subjects contributed by 6 global collaborators. Sample metadata almost always included a de-identified subject ID, COVID-19 status, age in years and sex. HLA class I and class II types, where available, came from metadata supplied by the sample provider rather than from assay-based typing. What the study reported, not specific to this receptor: Clinical and demographic metadata were provided uncurated, with the amount varying by source and participant.

At one collaborating source in Seattle, patients were enrolled during active infection and were followed longitudinally through the course of disease. Each collaborating institution followed its own protocols to collect whole blood in K2EDTA tubes. Collaborator samples were shipped for TCRbeta analysis as frozen whole blood, isolated PBMCs, or DNA extracted from either sample type. The immunoSEQ Assay, a bias-controlled multiplex PCR, was used to amplify TCRbeta CDR3 regions from genomic DNA. The original methods were these. Within the assay, amplification of reference gene primers was used to estimate how many nucleated cells each sample contained. To quantify the absolute abundance of each unique TCRbeta CDR3 rearrangement, sequence reads were collapsed and filtered. For each sample, productive Simpson clonality was calculated by taking the square root of Simpson's diversity index across productive rearrangements. Not all clones reach the TCRdb copy of this immuneACCESS table, which keeps in-frame sequences only. Checked studies attribute under half of the gap to unresolved V genes and leave the rest unexplained. V and J calls and clone size are as listed in that table; D and trimming were resolved from the DNA. This sample lists 400,000 or so clones; around nine tenths were detected once. The top ten clones comprise about 1.6% of the sample.

Counted from cysteine to phenylalanine, this CDR3 has 16 amino acids. The kept DNA is CDR3 alone, 48 bases in frame from the first base. V drops 3 bases and J drops 3 bases, leaving 17 bases in between. The germline V gene encodes CDR1 SGHTA and CDR2 FQGNSA. The sequence derives from a middle-aged woman with COVID-19, enrolled during active disease. Here the chain combines TRBV7-2 and TRBJ2-5, and possibly TRBD2, on 6 matching bases. Sequencing used peripheral blood. The CDR3 protein: CASSFVGSGYKETQYF. The nucleotides read TGTGCCAGCAGCTTCGTAGGGAGCGGGTATAAAGAGACCCAGTACTTC.